Described below is a single T cell receptor (beta chain) sequence and its context. This sample was included in a study of blood T cell repertoires in COVID-19. About the study: Acute and convalescent COVID-19 samples came from the United States, Italy and Spain.

The germline CDR1 and CDR2 sequences are LGHDT and YNNKEL (reference sequence). This CDR3 comprises 14 residues. Trimming shortened V by 4 bases and J by 1 base, and 9 bases separated the two germline ends. Original data processing: How many nucleated cells were present was estimated from reference gene primer amplification. Using immunoSEQ multiplex PCR, the repertoire was profiled, and TCRdb retains in-frame clones only, with some absent. That table supplies the V and J calls and clone size; D and trimming were determined from the DNA. Of over 70,000 clones listed, about 87% were seen once; the top ten hold 1.1%.

Sequences were obtained from peripheral blood. This TCR was recovered from a human donor in a cohort sampled during active COVID-19. J is TRBJ2-3 and V is TRBV3-1 (or the pseudogene TRBV3-2), with unresolved D. The CDR3 DNA follows: TGTGCCAGCAGCCCTTTAGTGGGCACAGATACGCAGTATTTT. Protein sequence: CASSPLVGTDTQYF.